This TCR beta chain originates from a study of beta chain features in type 1 diabetes. The whole isolated RNA underwent reverse transcription, so sequencing captured expressed TCRB transcripts. Here immunoSEQ multiplex PCR was the method, and the copy in TCRdb shows in-frame clones only, minus some. The sample includes about 160,000 clones, 9% to 10% seen only once; the top ten take 2% to 3%. This clone was detected a few times. Trimming took 2 bases from V and 1 from J, leaving 10 bases between them. Germline CDR1 reads SGDLS; CDR2 reads YYNGEE. The length of the CDR3 is 14 residues. This receptor was identified in a young woman in good health. Sequenced: central memory CD4+ T cells from blood. The chain is built from TRBV9 and TRBJ2-7; weak D call: TRBD1 (6 bases). The CDR3 reads CASSVGTQSYEQYF. In DNA, the CDR3 is TGTGCCAGCAGCGTTGGGACACAATCCTACGAGCAGTACTTC.